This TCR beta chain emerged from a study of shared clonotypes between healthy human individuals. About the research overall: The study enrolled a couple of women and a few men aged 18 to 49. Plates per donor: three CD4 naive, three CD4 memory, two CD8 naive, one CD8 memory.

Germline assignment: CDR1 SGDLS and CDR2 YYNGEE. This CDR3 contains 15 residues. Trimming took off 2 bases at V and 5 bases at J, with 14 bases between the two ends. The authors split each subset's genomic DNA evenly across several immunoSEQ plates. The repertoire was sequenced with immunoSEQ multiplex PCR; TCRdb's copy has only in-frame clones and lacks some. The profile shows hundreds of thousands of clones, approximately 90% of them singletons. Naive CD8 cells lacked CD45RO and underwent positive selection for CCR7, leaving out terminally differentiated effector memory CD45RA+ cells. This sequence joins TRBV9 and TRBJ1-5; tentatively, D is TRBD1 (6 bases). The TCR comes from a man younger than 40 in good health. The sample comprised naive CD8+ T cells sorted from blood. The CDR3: CASSVRQVRDQPQHF. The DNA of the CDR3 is TGTGCCAGCAGCGTGAGACAGGTGAGGGATCAGCCCCAGCATTTT.